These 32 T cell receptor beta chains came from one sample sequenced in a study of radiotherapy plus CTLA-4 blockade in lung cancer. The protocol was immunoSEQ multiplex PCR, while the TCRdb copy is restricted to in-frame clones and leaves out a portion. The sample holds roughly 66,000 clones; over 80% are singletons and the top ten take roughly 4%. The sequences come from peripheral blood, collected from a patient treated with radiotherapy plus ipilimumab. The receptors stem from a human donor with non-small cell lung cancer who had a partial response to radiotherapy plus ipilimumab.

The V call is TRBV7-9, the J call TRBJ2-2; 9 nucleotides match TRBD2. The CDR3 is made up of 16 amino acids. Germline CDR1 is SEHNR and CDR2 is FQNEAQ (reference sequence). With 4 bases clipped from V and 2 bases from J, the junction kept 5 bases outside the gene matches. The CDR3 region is CASSSSGTSNTGELFF. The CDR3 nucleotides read TGTGCCAGCAGCTCCTCCGGGACTAGCAACACCGGGGAGCTGTTTTTT.

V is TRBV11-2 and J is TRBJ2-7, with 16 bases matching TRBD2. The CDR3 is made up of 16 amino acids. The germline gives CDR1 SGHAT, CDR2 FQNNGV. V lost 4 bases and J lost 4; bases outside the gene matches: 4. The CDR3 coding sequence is TGTGCCAGCAGCTCGGGACTAGCGGGAGGGGGTTACGAGCAGTACTTC. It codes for CASSSGLAGGGYEQYF.

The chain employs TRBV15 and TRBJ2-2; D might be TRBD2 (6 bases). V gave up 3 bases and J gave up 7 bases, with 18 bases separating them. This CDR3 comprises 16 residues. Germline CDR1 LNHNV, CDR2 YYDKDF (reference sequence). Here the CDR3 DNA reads TGTGCCACCAGCAGGATAGGGACTGGAAGATACGGGGAGCTGTTTTTT. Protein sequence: CATSRIGTGRYGELFF.

CDR3: CAISDRGGLDTEAFF. CDR3 nucleotides: TGTGCCATCAGTGACCGAGGGGGCCTTGACACTGAAGCTTTCTTT. The V and J genes are TRBV10-3 and TRBJ1-1; 7 bases map to TRBD1. The CDR3 extends over 15 amino acids. Unmatched junction bases numbered 7, after V lost 3 bases and J lost 3 bases. From germline, CDR1 is ENHRY and CDR2 SYGVKD.

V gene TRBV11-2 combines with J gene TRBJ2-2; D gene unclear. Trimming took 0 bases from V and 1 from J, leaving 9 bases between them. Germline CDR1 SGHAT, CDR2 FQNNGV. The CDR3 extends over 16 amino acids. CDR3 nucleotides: TGTGCCAGCAGCTTAGAGTCCCCAGTGAACACCGGGGAGCTGTTTTTT. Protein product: CASSLESPVNTGELFF.

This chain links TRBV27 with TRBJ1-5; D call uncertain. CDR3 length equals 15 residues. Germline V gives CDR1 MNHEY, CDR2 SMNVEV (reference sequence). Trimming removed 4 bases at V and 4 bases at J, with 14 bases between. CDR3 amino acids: CASSSWMRGNQPQHF. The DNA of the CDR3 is TGTGCCAGCAGTTCCTGGATGCGGGGTAATCAGCCCCAGCATTTT.

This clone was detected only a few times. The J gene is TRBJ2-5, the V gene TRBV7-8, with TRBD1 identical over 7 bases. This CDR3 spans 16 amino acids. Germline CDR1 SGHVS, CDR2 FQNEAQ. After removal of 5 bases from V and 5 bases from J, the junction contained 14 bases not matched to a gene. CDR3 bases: TGTGCCAGCAGCCCAAGACAGGGAGTGGCCTCGGAGACCCAGTACTTC. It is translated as CASSPRQGVASETQYF.

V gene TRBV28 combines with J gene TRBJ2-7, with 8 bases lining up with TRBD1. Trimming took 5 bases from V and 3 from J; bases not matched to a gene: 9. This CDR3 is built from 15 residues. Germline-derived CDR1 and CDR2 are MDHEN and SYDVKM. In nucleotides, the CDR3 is TGTGCCAGCAGTACTACCCCCACAGGGGGCTACGAGCAGTACTTC. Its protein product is CASSTTPTGGYEQYF.

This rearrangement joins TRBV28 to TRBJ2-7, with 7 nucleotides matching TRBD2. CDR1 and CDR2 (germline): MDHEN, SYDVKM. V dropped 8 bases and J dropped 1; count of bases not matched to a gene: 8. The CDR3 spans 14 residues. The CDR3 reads CASARGGSSYEQYF. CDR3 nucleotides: TGTGCCAGCGCGAGGGGCGGGAGTTCCTACGAGCAGTACTTC.

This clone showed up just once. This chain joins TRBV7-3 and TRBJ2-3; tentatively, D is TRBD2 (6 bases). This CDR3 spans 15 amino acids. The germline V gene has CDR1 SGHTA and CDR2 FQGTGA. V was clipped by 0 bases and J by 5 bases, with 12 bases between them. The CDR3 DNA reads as TGTGCCAGCAGCTTAACACGGAACGGGGGAGATACGCAGTATTTT. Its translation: CASSLTRNGGDTQYF. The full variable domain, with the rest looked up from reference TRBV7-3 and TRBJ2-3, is GAGVSQTPSNKVTEKGKYVELRCDPISGHTALYWYRQSLGQGPEFLIYFQGTGAADDSGLPNDRFFAVRPEGSVSTLKIQRTERGDSAVYLCASSLTRNGGDTQYFGPGTRLTVL.

CDR3 sequence (DNA): TGTGCCAGCAGCGTAGATGGTCGGGGAAGCAATGAGCAGTTCTTC. Its protein product is CASSVDGRGSNEQFF. The chain has TRBV9 and TRBJ2-1; TRBD2 is a possible D gene (5 bases). The ends were cut back, 0 bases at V and 6 bases at J, with 13 bases in the middle. Per germline, CDR1 SGDLS and CDR2 YYNGEE. This CDR3 comprises 15 residues. The entire variable domain, with the rest obtained from reference TRBV9 and TRBJ2-1, is as follows: DSGVTQTPKHLITATGQRVTLRCSPRSGDLSVYWYQQSLDQGLQFLIQYYNGEERAKGNILERFSAQQFPDLHSELNLSSLELGDSALYFCASSVDGRGSNEQFFGPGTRLTVL.

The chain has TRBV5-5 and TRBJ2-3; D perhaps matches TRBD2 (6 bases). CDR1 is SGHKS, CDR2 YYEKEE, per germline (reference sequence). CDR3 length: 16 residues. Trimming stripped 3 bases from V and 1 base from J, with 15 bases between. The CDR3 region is CASSSYSSVGTDTQYF. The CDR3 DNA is TGTGCCAGCAGCTCGTACTCTAGCGTCGGCACAGATACGCAGTATTTT.

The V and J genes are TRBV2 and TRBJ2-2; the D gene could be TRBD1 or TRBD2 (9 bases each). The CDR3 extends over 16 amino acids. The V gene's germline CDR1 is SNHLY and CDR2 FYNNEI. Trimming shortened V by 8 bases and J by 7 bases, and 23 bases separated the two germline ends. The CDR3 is CASLTGGVAGVGELFF. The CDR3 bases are TGTGCCAGCTTGACAGGGGGTGTAGCGGGAGTCGGGGAGCTGTTTTTT. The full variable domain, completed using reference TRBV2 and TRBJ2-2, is EPEVTQTPSHQVTQMGQEVILRCVPISNHLYFYWYRQILGQKVEFLVSFYNNEISEKSEIFDDQFSVERPDGSNFTLKIRSTKLEDSAMYFCASLTGGVAGVGELFFGEGSRLTVL.

This CDR3 reads CASGREEGTEAFF. CDR3 DNA: TGTGCCAGCGGGAGGGAAGAGGGCACTGAAGCTTTCTTT. The chain couples TRBV2 to TRBJ1-1, with no clear D. Germline CDR1 and CDR2: SNHLY and FYNNEI. Trimming took off 8 bases at V and 4 bases at J, with 14 bases between the two ends. This CDR3 region has 13 residues.

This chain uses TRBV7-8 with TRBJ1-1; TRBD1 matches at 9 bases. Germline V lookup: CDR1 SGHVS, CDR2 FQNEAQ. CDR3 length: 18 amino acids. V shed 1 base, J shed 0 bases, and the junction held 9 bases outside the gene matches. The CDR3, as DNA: TGTGCCAGCAGCTTAGTGAGGCGGGACAGGGACATGAACACTGAAGCTTTCTTT. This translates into CASSLVRRDRDMNTEAFF.

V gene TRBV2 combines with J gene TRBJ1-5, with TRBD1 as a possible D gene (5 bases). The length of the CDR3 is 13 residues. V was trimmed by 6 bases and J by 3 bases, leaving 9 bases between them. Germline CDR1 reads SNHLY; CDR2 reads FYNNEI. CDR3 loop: CASRGEVNQPQHF. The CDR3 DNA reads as TGTGCCAGCAGAGGGGAGGTCAATCAGCCCCAGCATTTT.

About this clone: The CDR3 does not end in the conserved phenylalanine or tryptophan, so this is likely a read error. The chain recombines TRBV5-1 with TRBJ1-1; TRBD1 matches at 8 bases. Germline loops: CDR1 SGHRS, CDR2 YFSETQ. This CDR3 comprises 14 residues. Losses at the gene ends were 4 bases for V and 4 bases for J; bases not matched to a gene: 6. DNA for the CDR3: TGCGCCAGCAGCCCCGGACAGGGTAGCACTGAAGCTTTCCTT. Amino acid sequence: CASSPGQGSTEAFL.

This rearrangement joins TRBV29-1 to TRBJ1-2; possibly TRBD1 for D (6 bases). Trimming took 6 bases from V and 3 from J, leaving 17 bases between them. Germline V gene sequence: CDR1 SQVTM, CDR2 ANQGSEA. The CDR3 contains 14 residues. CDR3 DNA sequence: TGCAGCGTGAGGGAGGGGGGGACCTACTATGGCTACACCTTC. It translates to CSVREGGTYYGYTF.

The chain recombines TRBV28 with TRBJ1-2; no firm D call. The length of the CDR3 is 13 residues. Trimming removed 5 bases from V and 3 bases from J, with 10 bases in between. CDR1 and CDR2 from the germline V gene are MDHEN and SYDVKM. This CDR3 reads CASSRGFDYGYTF. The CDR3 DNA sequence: TGTGCCAGCAGTCGAGGGTTTGACTATGGCTACACCTTC.

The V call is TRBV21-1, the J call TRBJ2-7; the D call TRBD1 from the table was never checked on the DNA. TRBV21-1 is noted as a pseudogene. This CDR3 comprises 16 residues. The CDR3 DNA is TGTGCCAGCAGCAAAGCGTATGCAGAAACCTCCTACGAGCAGTACTTC. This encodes CASSKAYAETSYEQYF.

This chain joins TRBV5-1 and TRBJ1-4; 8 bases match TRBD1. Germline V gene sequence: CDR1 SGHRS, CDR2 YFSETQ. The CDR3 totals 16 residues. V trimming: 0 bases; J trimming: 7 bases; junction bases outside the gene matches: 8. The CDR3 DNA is TGCGCCAGCAGCTTGGAACCAGGGGGCCTCGGTGAAAAACTGTTTTTT. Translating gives CASSLEPGGLGEKLFF.

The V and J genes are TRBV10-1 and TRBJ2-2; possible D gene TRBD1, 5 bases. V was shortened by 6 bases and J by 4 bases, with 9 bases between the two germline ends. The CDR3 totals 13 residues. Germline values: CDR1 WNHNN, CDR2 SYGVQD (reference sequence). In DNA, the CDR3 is TGCGCCAGCAGACCCGACAGCACCGGGGAGCTGTTTTTT. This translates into CASRPDSTGELFF.

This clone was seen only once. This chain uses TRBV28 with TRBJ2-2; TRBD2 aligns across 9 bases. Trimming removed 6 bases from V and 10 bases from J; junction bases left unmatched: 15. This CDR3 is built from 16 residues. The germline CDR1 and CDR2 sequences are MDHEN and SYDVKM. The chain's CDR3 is CASSLIGQREVAELFF. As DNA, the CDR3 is TGTGCCAGCAGCCTTATTGGGCAGCGGGAGGTCGCGGAGCTGTTTTTT.

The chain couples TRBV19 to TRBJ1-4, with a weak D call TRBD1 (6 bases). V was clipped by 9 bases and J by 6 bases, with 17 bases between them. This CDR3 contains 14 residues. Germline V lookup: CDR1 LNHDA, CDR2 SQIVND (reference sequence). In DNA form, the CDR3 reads TGTGCCAGCTGTCCCGCGGGGGGCCATGAAAAACTGTTTTTT. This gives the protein CASCPAGGHEKLFF.

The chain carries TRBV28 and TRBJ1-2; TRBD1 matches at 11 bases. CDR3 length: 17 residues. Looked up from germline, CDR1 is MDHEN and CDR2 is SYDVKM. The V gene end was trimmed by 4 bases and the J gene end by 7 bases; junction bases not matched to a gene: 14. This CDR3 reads CASSSSGTGGRVGGYTF. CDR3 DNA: TGTGCCAGCAGTTCCTCCGGGACAGGGGGACGGGTGGGTGGCTACACCTTC.

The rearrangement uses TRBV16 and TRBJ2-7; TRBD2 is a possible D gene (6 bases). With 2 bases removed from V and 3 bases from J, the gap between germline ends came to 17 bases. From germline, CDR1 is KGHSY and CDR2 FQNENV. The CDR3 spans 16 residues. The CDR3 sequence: CASSQMEWGVRYEQYF. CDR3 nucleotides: TGTGCCAGCAGCCAAATGGAGTGGGGGGTCCGCTACGAGCAGTACTTC.

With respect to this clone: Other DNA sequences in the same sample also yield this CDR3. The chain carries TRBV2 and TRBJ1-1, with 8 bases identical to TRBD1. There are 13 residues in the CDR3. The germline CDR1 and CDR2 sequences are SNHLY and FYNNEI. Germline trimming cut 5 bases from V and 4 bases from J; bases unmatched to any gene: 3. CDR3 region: CASSQGAGTEAFF. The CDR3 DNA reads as TGTGCCAGCAGTCAGGGGGCAGGCACTGAAGCTTTCTTT.

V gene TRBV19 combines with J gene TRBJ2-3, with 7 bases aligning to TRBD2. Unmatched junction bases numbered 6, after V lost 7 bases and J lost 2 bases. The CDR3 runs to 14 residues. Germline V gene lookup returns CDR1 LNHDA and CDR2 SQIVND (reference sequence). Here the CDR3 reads CASNGAGLTDTQYF. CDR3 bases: TGTGCCAGTAATGGAGCGGGGCTCACAGATACGCAGTATTTT.

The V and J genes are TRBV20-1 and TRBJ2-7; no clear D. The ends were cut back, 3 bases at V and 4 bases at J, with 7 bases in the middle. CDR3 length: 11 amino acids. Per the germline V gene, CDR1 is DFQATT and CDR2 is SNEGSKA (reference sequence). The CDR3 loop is CSARHAYEQYF. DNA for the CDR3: TGCAGTGCTAGGCACGCGTACGAGCAGTACTTC.

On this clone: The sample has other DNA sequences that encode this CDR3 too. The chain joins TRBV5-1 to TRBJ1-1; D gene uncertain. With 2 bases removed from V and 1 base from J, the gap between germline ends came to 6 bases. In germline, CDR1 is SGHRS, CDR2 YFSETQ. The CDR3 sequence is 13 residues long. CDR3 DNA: TGCGCCAGCAGCTTTACAGAGAACACTGAAGCTTTCTTT. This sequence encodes CASSFTENTEAFF.

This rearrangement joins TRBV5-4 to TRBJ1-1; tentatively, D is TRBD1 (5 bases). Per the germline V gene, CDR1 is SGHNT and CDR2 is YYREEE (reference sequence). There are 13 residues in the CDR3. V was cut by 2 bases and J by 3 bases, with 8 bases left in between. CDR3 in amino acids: CASSLDRYTEAFF. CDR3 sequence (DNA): TGTGCCAGCAGCTTAGACAGATACACTGAAGCTTTCTTT.

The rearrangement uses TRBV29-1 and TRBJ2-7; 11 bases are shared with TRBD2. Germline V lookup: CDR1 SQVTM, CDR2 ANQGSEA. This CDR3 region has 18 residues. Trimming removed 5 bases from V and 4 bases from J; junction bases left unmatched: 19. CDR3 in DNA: TGCAGCGTTCACGGGACTAGCGGCACTCAGCCAAATTTTTACGAGCAGTACTTC. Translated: CSVHGTSGTQPNFYEQYF.